Reported below is one TCR beta chain. This clonotype was found many times. This receptor's antigen is unknown. No per-base quality is available; no much larger clone lies one base away. Library creation used multiplex PCR. The run used an Illumina HiSeq 4000. TCR beta libraries were built with iRepertoire HTBI primers and Arm-PCR amplification of CDR3 regions. Before sequencing, the PCR products went through gel purification. On the study's bioinformatics: Across samples, around 58 TRBV and around 15 TRBJ segments were identified and used for gene usage analysis of CDR3 amino acid clonotypes. COPE and FqMerger were used to merge filtered high-quality paired reads into contigs. BLAST was used to align contigs to IMGT TRBV, TRBD and TRBJ reference genes, and CDR3 was defined according to IMGT. Any clonotype with a frequency above 0.1% was counted as a highly expanded clone. Shannon entropy was used to measure repertoire diversity, and the Gini coefficient was used to measure V-J evenness. Public clonotypes were defined as clonotypes shared by more than one individual. Starting from the raw public reads, TCRdb applied fastp trimming at Q25, assembled clones with MiXCR and retained in-frame beta chains. Rows with a matching CDR3 protein are joined into one entry that keeps the most common DNA and genes. These V and J calls rely on TCRdb rather than the paper's analysis. This sample has about half a million distinct CDR3 sequences in its table, and 20% to 25% of those were observed once. The ten most abundant clones make up about an eighth of the sample.

The sample's time point label is to be understood as: persistent/refractory GD, antithyroid drugs over 5 years with positive TRAb. For both TCR sequencing and RNA sequencing, RNA was extracted from PBMCs in TRIzol. Graves' disease was diagnosed according to American Thyroid Association guidelines. Patients were recruited from an endocrinology department in Xi'an, China. From each patient, about 9.7 milliliters of peripheral blood was collected into an EDTA anticoagulant tube. PBMCs were isolated by Ficoll Paque Plus density gradient separation without further T cell sorting. An Agilent 2100 Bioanalyzer and agarose gel were used to check RNA quality, and a NanoDrop 2000 was used to measure RNA concentration. This sample was taken from a study of regulatory T cells in long-lasting Graves disease (dated by TCRdb to about 2021). Broadly, across the study: To count as having persistent Graves' disease, a patient had to have received antithyroid drug treatment for over 5 years with TSH receptor autoantibodies remaining persistently positive. TCR sequencing covered some 13 persistent and roughly 20 newly diagnosed Graves' disease patients, around 33 samples in total. Antithyroid drugs had been taken for approximately 9.7 years on average by persistent Graves' disease patients in the clinical cohort. Patients with persistent Graves' disease were compared with patients with newly diagnosed Graves' disease using TCR sequencing and RNA sequencing of peripheral blood. The study was conducted in China and was registered as a clinical trial.

V sheds 8 bases and J sheds 1 base, leaving 11 bases between their ends. In the germline V gene (reference sequence), CDR1 corresponds to GTSNPN and CDR2 to SVGIG. The CDR3 numbers 12 residues from cysteine through phenylalanine. Of all the DNA, just the CDR3 is kept, 36 bases in frame from base 1. The paper as a whole reports these results and caveats: TRBV28, TRBJ1-2 and TRBJ2-5 were preferentially used in persistent disease, while TRBV20-1 and TRBJ2-1 were favored in newly diagnosed disease. More public clonotypes were shared among persistent patients (under 3,000) than among newly diagnosed patients (roughly 1,000). The authors noted that the small sample size was a limitation that may lower accuracy. Sequencing and analysis were restricted to the TCR beta chain. Compared with newly diagnosed patients, patients with persistent Graves' disease had lower TCR Shannon entropy and fewer highly expanded clones, which suggests clonal expansion. Because the primary lesion, thyroid tissue, could not be accessed, the study looked at peripheral blood alone.

The receptor's source is a female donor with Graves disease. This sequence uses TRBV30 and TRBJ1-1, with the D gene call left open. The sample here was peripheral blood mononuclear cells (PBMCs), taken when the disease was refractory, from a patient treated with antithyroid drugs. Read as DNA, the sequence is TGTGCCGGAAGACGGGGGAACACTGAAGCTTTCTTT. It translates to CAGRRGNTEAFF.